The present TCR beta chain was sequenced within a study of cytomegalovirus exposure and HLA in healthy donors. General study points: By a later analysis, the bulk of CMV-associated TCR beta chains appeared HLA-restricted. In a later analysis, V- and J-gene trimming of beta chains associated with a DCLRE1C missense variant, replicated independently.

With 60 Vbeta and 13 Jbeta primers, the PCR was carried out. Method: immunoSEQ multiplex PCR; TCRdb's copy keeps in-frame clones and lacks some. The data contain about 140,000 clones, 80% of them singletons. In the case of this clone: Its antigen is not identified.

The source material was PBMCs. This sequence was found in a middle-aged man in good health and CMV-seropositive.

CDR3 sequence reads: CASSQAAGVTDTQYF. For the CDR3, the DNA is TGTGCCAGCAGCCAAGCAGCGGGGGTCACAGATACGCAGTATTTT. The chain employs TRBV4-2 and TRBJ2-3, with 8 bases identical to TRBD2. The CDR3 is made up of 15 amino acids. The germline gives CDR1 LGHNA, CDR2 YNFKEQ. J gave up 2 bases and V 1 base, and 2 bases lay outside the gene matches.